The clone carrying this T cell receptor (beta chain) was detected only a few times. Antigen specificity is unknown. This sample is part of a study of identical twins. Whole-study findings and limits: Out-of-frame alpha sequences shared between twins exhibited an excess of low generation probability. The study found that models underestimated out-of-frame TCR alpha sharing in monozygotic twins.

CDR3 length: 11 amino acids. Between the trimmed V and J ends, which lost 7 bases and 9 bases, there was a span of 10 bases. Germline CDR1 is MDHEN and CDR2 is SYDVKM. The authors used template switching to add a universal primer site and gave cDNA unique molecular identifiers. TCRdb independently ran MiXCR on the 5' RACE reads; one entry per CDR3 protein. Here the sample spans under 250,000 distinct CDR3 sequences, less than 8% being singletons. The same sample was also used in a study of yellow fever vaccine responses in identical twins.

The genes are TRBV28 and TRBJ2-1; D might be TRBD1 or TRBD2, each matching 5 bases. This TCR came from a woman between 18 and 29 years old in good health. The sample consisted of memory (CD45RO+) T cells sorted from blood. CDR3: CASMGDTEQFF. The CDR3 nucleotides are TGTGCCAGCATGGGGGATACTGAGCAGTTCTTC.